This T cell receptor (beta chain) was profiled in a study of spatial heterogeneity in lung cancer. About the study: Alpha-chain sequences were consistently detected less often than beta-chain sequences. Matched bulk RNA-seq yielded a T cell transcriptional module score. Counts of TCR transcripts in tumor regions correlated strongly with that score. Study-wide results and limits: Mutation counts in tumors were tracked by counts of expanded intratumoral alpha and beta TCRs.

This CDR3 contains 14 residues. Per the germline V gene, CDR1 is SGHRS and CDR2 is YFSETQ. V lost 3 bases to trimming and J lost 8 bases; unmatched junction nucleotides: 5. This clonotype was recorded many times. Its target is unknown. The study tagged each TCR cDNA molecule with a unique molecular identifier. A single record per CDR3 protein comes from TCRdb applying MiXCR to the 5' RACE reads. Found here are 7,500 to 10,000 distinct CDR3 sequences, around 15% of them singletons; the top ten hold more than 13%. Time point reported: sample taken at primary tumor resection. Researchers sequenced whole RNA taken from tumor, nontumor lung or frozen PBMC without sorting.

Source: lung tumor tissue, taken at surgery. The sequence was obtained from a male donor with early-stage non-small cell lung cancer. The chain uses TRBV5-1 and TRBJ1-1, with TRBD1 matching over 12 bases. The CDR3 DNA reads as TGCGCCAGCAGCTACGGGACAGGGGGCGAGGAAGCTTTCTTT. Amino acids: CASSYGTGGEEAFF.